One and the same sample provided the 32 T cell receptor beta chains below, sequenced in a study of cytomegalovirus exposure and HLA in healthy donors. Use of 60 Vbeta and 13 Jbeta primers characterized the PCR. Measured with immunoSEQ multiplex PCR; TCRdb has only the in-frame clones, and not every one. This table has 200,000 to 250,000 clones, 70% to 80% appearing once. Specimen: PBMCs. These receptors originate from a woman aged 60 to 75 in good health and CMV-seropositive.

V is TRBV18 and J is TRBJ1-4; a possible D gene is TRBD1 (5 bases). Germline loops: CDR1 KGHSH, CDR2 LQKENI. Trimming removed 3 bases at V and 6 bases at J, with 17 bases between. The CDR3 spans 16 residues. CDR3 nucleotides: TGTGCCAGCTCACCGCCCGGGGGGGGAGAGGATGAAAAACTGTTTTTT. Amino acids: CASSPPGGGEDEKLFF.

The genes are TRBV28 and TRBJ1-5, with 9 bases lining up with TRBD1. Germline lookup yields CDR1 MDHEN and CDR2 SYDVKM. V gave up 6 bases and J gave up 6 bases; unmatched junction bases: 0. This CDR3 region has 12 residues. The CDR3, as DNA: TGTGCCAGCAGGACAGGGGGTCAGCCCCAGCATTTT. It is translated as CASRTGGQPQHF.

Comment on this clone: The sample contains more than one DNA sequence encoding this CDR3. This sequence joins TRBV5-1 and TRBJ2-3, with TRBD1 matching over 7 bases. The CDR3 runs to 13 residues. Germline-derived CDR1 and CDR2 are SGHRS and YFSETQ. V was clipped by 4 bases and J by 3 bases; unmatched bases: 2. The CDR3 protein is CASSPQGTDTQYF. The CDR3 DNA reads as TGCGCCAGCAGCCCACAGGGGACAGATACGCAGTATTTT. The variable domain in full, with the rest retrieved from reference TRBV5-1 and TRBJ2-3, is KAGVTQTPRYLIKTRGQQVTLSCSPISGHRSVSWYQQTPGQGLQFLFEYFSETQRNKGNFPGRFSGRQFSNSRSEMNVSTLELGDSALYLCASSPQGTDTQYFGPGTRLTVL.

The J gene is TRBJ2-4, the V gene TRBV25-1; 7 bases are shared with TRBD2. The length of the CDR3 is 15 residues. Germline V gene lookup returns CDR1 MGHDK and CDR2 SYGVNS. Unmatched junction bases numbered 7, after V lost 1 base and J lost 7 bases. The CDR3 DNA is TGTGCCAGCAGTGAATCCGGCGGGAGAATGAACATTCAGTACTTC. Translation gives CASSESGGRMNIQYF.

The V gene is TRBV5-1, the J gene TRBJ1-2, with no clear D. The CDR3 is made up of 16 amino acids. The V end lost 0 bases, the J end lost 6 bases, and 18 bases lay between the germline ends. Germline V lookup: CDR1 SGHRS, CDR2 YFSETQ. The CDR3 bases are TGCGCCAGCAGCTTGGAGTTGGGAGGCGTAGGAAATGGCTACACCTTC. Amino acid sequence: CASSLELGGVGNGYTF.

The chain recombines TRBV5-1 with TRBJ2-3, with 11 nucleotides matching TRBD2. The CDR3 spans 15 residues. From germline, CDR1 is SGHRS and CDR2 YFSETQ. The V segment lost 0 bases and the J segment 6 bases; nucleotides outside the gene matches: 3. The CDR3 DNA follows: TGCGCCAGCAGCTTGGGACTAGCGGGAATGGATACGCAGTATTTT. Its protein product is CASSLGLAGMDTQYF.

The chain combines TRBV7-2 with TRBJ1-2, with D possibly being TRBD1 (6 bases). Germline V gene data show CDR1 as SGHTA and CDR2 as FQGNSA. The CDR3 extends over 11 amino acids. The V end was cut by 7 bases, the J end by 4 bases, with 7 bases between. CDR3 amino acids: CASTGAYGYTF. The DNA of the CDR3 is TGTGCCAGCACAGGGGCCTATGGCTACACCTTC.

The chain couples TRBV18 to TRBJ1-1, with 8 bases matching TRBD1. Germline CDR1 and CDR2: KGHSH and LQKENI. V lost 6 bases and J lost 6; bases outside the gene matches: 6. The CDR3 extends over 13 amino acids. The CDR3 loop is CASSTGGNAEAFF. CDR3 nucleotides: TGTGCCAGCTCCACAGGGGGTAACGCTGAAGCTTTCTTT.

The V call is TRBV6-4, the J call TRBJ1-2, with D tentatively TRBD1 (6 bases). Germline lookup yields CDR1 MRHNA and CDR2 SNTAGT. CDR3 length: 16 residues. Trimming left V 0 bases short and J 4 bases short, with 15 bases between. Here the CDR3 DNA reads TGTGCCAGCAGTGACTCGGGCAGGGGTGTCCCCTATGGCTACACCTTC. Translating gives CASSDSGRGVPYGYTF.

The chain joins TRBV19 to TRBJ1-6; no reliable D call. Trimming removed 3 bases at V and 0 bases at J, with 18 bases between. This CDR3 is built from 19 residues. Per the germline V gene, CDR1 is LNHDA and CDR2 is SQIVND (reference sequence). As DNA, the CDR3 is TGTGCCAGTAGTATTATGCGGGCGGAGGCTGCCTCCTATAATTCACCCCTCCACTTT. Translating it yields CASSIMRAEAASYNSPLHF.

The chain links TRBV19 to TRBJ1-2; 8 positions agree with TRBD1. The CDR3 length is 14 residues. The junction had 9 bases not matched to a gene; V was cut back by 6 bases and J by 6 bases. Germline V gives CDR1 LNHDA, CDR2 SQIVND (reference sequence). The CDR3 region has the DNA TGTGCCAGTAGCGAAACAGGGGGGATTGATGGCTACACCTTC. It specifies CASSETGGIDGYTF.

This chain links TRBV11-1 with TRBJ2-2; TRBD2 agrees at 7 bases. V shed 1 base and J 8 bases; nucleotides not matched to a gene: 4. This CDR3 has 14 amino acids. Looked up from germline, CDR1 is SGHAT and CDR2 is FQDESV (reference sequence). CDR3 residues: CASSLERGRGELFF. CDR3 coding DNA: TGTGCCAGCAGCTTAGAGCGGGGCCGTGGGGAGCTGTTTTTT.

The V gene is TRBV7-9, the J gene TRBJ2-1; 16 nucleotides align to TRBD2. V shed 4 bases and J 4 bases; nucleotides not matched to a gene: 1. CDR1 and CDR2 from the germline V gene are SEHNR and FQNEAQ (reference sequence). The CDR3 is 16 residues long. In DNA form, the CDR3 reads TGTGCCAGCAGCTCGGGACTAGCGGGGGGGTACAATGAGCAGTTCTTC. The encoded protein is CASSSGLAGGYNEQFF. The whole variable domain, remainder taken from reference TRBV7-9 and TRBJ2-1, is DTGVSQNPRHKITKRGQNVTFRCDPISEHNRLYWYRQTLGQGPEFLTYFQNEAQLEKSRLLSDRFSAERPKGSFSTLEIQRTEQGDSAMYLCASSSGLAGGYNEQFFGPGTRLTVL.

This chain connects TRBV27 to TRBJ2-3; 8 bases line up with TRBD1. The germline V gene has CDR1 MNHEY and CDR2 SMNVEV (reference sequence). The V gene end was trimmed by 6 bases and the J gene end by 3 bases; junction bases not matched to a gene: 8. The CDR3 consists of 15 residues. The CDR3 DNA reads as TGTGCCAGCAGCCCTAGGACAGGGATAACAGATACGCAGTATTTT. Translating it yields CASSPRTGITDTQYF.

The chain carries TRBV6-1 and TRBJ2-5; tentatively, D is TRBD2 (6 bases). Germline assignment: CDR1 MNHNS and CDR2 SASEGT. The CDR3 length is 15 residues. Trimming took off 11 bases at V and 4 bases at J, with 23 bases between the two ends. The CDR3 loop reads CAVGRGNGGRETQYF. DNA for the CDR3: TGTGCCGTCGGGAGAGGGAACGGGGGAAGAGAGACCCAGTACTTC.

V is TRBV9 and J is TRBJ1-2; no firm D call. The CDR3 runs 13 residues. Trimming took 4 bases from V and 0 from J, leaving 7 bases between them. Per germline, CDR1 SGDLS and CDR2 YYNGEE. The CDR3 spells CASSPDANYGYTF. Written as DNA, the CDR3 is TGTGCCAGCAGCCCAGATGCTAACTATGGCTACACCTTC. Full variable domain (rest looked up from reference TRBV9 and TRBJ1-2): DSGVTQTPKHLITATGQRVTLRCSPRSGDLSVYWYQQSLDQGLQFLIQYYNGEERAKGNILERFSAQQFPDLHSELNLSSLELGDSALYFCASSPDANYGYTFGSGTRLTVV.

In regard to this clone: The sample has other DNA sequences that encode this CDR3 too. The chain is built from TRBV10-3 and TRBJ1-4; TRBD1 is a possible D gene (5 bases). CDR1 and CDR2 from the germline V gene are ENHRY and SYGVKD. This CDR3 has 15 amino acids. V lost 3 bases and J lost 8, with 16 bases in between. For the CDR3, the DNA is TGTGCCATCAGTGATTCGGCCAGGGCGGGGGAAAAACTGTTTTTT. Its protein is CAISDSARAGEKLFF.

This clone occurred a few times. Other DNA sequences in the same sample also yield this CDR3. V is TRBV19 and J is TRBJ2-6, with 11 bases that match TRBD2. V dropped 5 bases and J dropped 0; count of bases not matched to a gene: 6. The germline gives CDR1 LNHDA, CDR2 SQIVND (reference sequence). This CDR3 has 18 residues. The CDR3 spells CASSSLTSGVSGANVLTF. For the CDR3, the DNA is TGTGCCAGTAGTTCACTGACTAGCGGGGTCTCTGGGGCCAACGTCCTGACTTTC. Combining the CDR3 with reference TRBV19 and TRBJ2-6 gives the whole variable domain DGGITQSPKYLFRKEGQNVTLSCEQNLNHDAMYWYRQDPGQGLRLIYYSQIVNDFQKGDIAEGYSVSREKKESFPLTVTSAQKNPTAFYLCASSSLTSGVSGANVLTFGAGSRLTVL.

The genes are TRBV7-2 and TRBJ1-1; the D gene is possibly TRBD1 (5 bases). The V and J ends lost 5 bases and 1 base respectively, with 11 bases between them. The CDR3 spans 14 residues. The germline V gene has CDR1 SGHTA and CDR2 FQGNSA. CDR3 coding DNA: TGTGCCAGCAGCCCCTTCACAGGGAACACTGAAGCTTTCTTT. Translating gives CASSPFTGNTEAFF.

The CDR3 nucleotides read TGTGCCAGCAGCACCAAAGTCGGGACTAGTGGCAATGAGCAGTTCTTC. This gives the protein CASSTKVGTSGNEQFF. The rearrangement uses TRBV5-4 and TRBJ2-1; TRBD2 matches 8 bases. J was trimmed by 6 bases and V by 4 bases; bases with no gene match: 12. Looked up from germline, CDR1 is SGHNT and CDR2 is YYREEE (reference sequence). The CDR3 extends over 16 amino acids.

This clone was observed a single time. The chain combines TRBV4-3 with TRBJ2-3; 11 nucleotides line up with TRBD1. The CDR3 is 15 amino acids. V gave up 2 bases and J gave up 6 bases; unmatched junction bases: 4. Germline CDR1 LGHNA, CDR2 YSLEER. DNA of the CDR3: TGCGCCAGCAGCCAACTCGGACAGGGGGCGGATACGCAGTATTTT. Protein sequence: CASSQLGQGADTQYF.

This chain joins TRBV28 and TRBJ1-2; D is uncertain. Germline V gives CDR1 MDHEN, CDR2 SYDVKM. The CDR3 is 16 amino acids. With 6 bases removed from V and 3 bases from J, the gap between germline ends came to 20 bases. The CDR3 loop is CASRPVSRANDYGYTF. CDR3 DNA sequence: TGTGCCAGCAGACCTGTATCGAGGGCGAATGACTATGGCTACACCTTC.

The chain recombines TRBV9 with TRBJ1-3; perhaps TRBD1 as D (6 bases). V was trimmed by 0 bases and J by 10 bases, leaving 23 bases between them. CDR1 and CDR2 from the germline V gene are SGDLS and YYNGEE. The CDR3 length is 17 residues. This chain's CDR3 is CASSVAGGEGVSQTIYF. The CDR3 DNA sequence: TGTGCCAGCAGCGTAGCCGGCGGTGAGGGGGTATCACAGACCATATATTTT.

This clone was observed a single time. The rearrangement joins TRBV2 to TRBJ2-7, with 7 bases that match TRBD1. The CDR3 has 15 amino acids. J gave up 3 bases and V 1 base, and 6 bases lay outside the gene matches. Per germline, CDR1 SNHLY and CDR2 FYNNEI. DNA of the CDR3: TGTGCCAGCAGTGAAGAGACAGGGTGGGTCTACGAGCAGTACTTC. Translating gives CASSEETGWVYEQYF.

This rearrangement joins TRBV4-1 to TRBJ2-4; 9 positions agree with TRBD2. The germline V gene has CDR1 MGHRA and CDR2 YSYEKL. Trimming at V came to 0 bases and at J to 0 bases, leaving 12 bases not matched to a gene. The CDR3 runs 20 residues. The CDR3, as DNA: TGCGCCAGCAGCCAAGAGAGTAGCGGGAGACGTACCCTAGCCAAAAACATTCAGTACTTC. Its protein product is CASSQESSGRRTLAKNIQYF.

V usage is TRBV6-5 and J usage is TRBJ1-3; no firm D call. Trimming shortened V by 6 bases and J by 3 bases, and 12 bases separated the two germline ends. The length of the CDR3 is 14 residues. Germline loops: CDR1 MNHEY, CDR2 SVGAGI. CDR3: CASSSGASGNTIYF. The CDR3 DNA reads as TGTGCCAGCAGCTCAGGTGCGAGTGGAAACACCATATATTTT.

This chain connects TRBV9 to TRBJ2-5, with 12 nucleotides matching TRBD2. Trimming took 6 bases from V and 1 from J; bases not matched to a gene: 4. The germline V gene has CDR1 SGDLS and CDR2 YYNGEE. The CDR3 has 15 residues. CDR3 region: CASTRTSGAQETQYF. CDR3 bases: TGTGCCAGCACCAGGACTAGCGGGGCCCAAGAGACCCAGTACTTC.

The chain is built from TRBV10-3 and TRBJ2-6; D possibly corresponds to TRBD2 (5 bases). The length of the CDR3 is 13 residues. V was clipped by 6 bases and J by 2 bases, with 5 bases between them. Germline V CDR1 and CDR2: ENHRY, SYGVKD. The CDR3 region is CAISGTGANVLTF. CDR3 in DNA: TGTGCCATCAGCGGGACTGGGGCCAACGTCCTGACTTTC.

The chain couples TRBV25-1 to TRBJ2-3; D may be TRBD1 (6 bases). The ends were cut back, 8 bases at V and 3 bases at J, with 18 bases in the middle. Germline V gene lookup returns CDR1 MGHDK and CDR2 SYGVNS. This CDR3 is built from 15 residues. The CDR3: CASGEFRGGTDTQYF. The CDR3 bases are TGTGCCAGCGGGGAATTCAGGGGTGGAACAGATACGCAGTATTTT.

This clone has just one count. The gene calls are TRBV30 and TRBJ2-5; 9 nucleotides agree with TRBD1. The V segment lost 5 bases and the J segment 4 bases; nucleotides outside the gene matches: 5. The CDR3 totals 13 residues. Germline V gives CDR1 GTSNPN, CDR2 SVGIG (reference sequence). The CDR3 region is CAWGGQGRETQYF. In DNA, the CDR3 is TGTGCCTGGGGGGGACAGGGTAGAGAGACCCAGTACTTC.

This clone came up a few times. The chain carries TRBV6-6 and TRBJ2-7; 13 nucleotides align to TRBD2. Germline values: CDR1 MNHNY, CDR2 SVGAGI (reference sequence). V trimming: 6 bases; J trimming: 4 bases; junction bases outside the gene matches: 6. CDR3 length: 15 amino acids. The CDR3 spells CASSLTSGREYEQYF. CDR3 DNA sequence: TGTGCCAGCAGCCTAACTAGCGGGAGGGAATACGAGCAGTACTTC.

V and J are TRBV7-3 and TRBJ2-1, with 9 bases that match TRBD1. Per the germline V gene, CDR1 is SGHTA and CDR2 is FQGTGA. V shed 4 bases and J 6 bases; nucleotides not matched to a gene: 10. This CDR3 spans 16 amino acids. The CDR3 sequence is CASSSRPGQGVNEQFF. In DNA, the CDR3 is TGTGCCAGCAGCTCCAGACCGGGACAGGGAGTCAATGAGCAGTTCTTC.